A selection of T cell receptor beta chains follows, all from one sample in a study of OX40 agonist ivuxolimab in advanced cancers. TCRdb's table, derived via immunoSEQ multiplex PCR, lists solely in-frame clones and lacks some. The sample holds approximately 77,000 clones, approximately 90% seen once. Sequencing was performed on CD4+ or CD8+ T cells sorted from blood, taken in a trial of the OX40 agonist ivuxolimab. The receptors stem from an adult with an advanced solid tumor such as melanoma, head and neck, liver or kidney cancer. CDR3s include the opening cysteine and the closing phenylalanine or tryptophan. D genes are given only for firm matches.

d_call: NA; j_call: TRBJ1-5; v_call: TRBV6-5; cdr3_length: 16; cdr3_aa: CASSYGTPAGNQPQHF; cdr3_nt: TGTGCCAGCAGTTACGGGACTCCGGCTGGCAATCAGCCCCAGCATTTT
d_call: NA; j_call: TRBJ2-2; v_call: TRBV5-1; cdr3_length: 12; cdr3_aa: CASLYPTGELFF; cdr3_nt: TGCGCCAGCCTGTATCCCACCGGGGAGCTGTTTTTT
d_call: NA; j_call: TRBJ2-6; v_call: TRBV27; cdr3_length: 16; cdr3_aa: CASRRTPVSGANVLTF; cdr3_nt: TGTGCCAGCAGACGGACGCCGGTCTCTGGGGCCAACGTCCTGACTTTC
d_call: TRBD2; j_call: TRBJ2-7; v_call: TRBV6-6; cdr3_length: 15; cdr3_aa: CASSYGGREGFEQYF; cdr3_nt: TGTGCCAGCAGTTACGGTGGGAGGGAAGGGTTCGAGCAGTACTTC
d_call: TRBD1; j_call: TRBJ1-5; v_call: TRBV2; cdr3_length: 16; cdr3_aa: CASSWSRDRANQPQHF; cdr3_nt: TGTGCCAGCAGTTGGTCCCGGGACAGGGCGAATCAGCCCCAGCATTTT
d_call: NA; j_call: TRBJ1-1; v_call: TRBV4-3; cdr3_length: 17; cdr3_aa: CASSQGSPRTVDTEAFF; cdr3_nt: TGCGCCAGCAGCCAAGGGTCACCTAGGACGGTGGACACTGAAGCTTTCTTT
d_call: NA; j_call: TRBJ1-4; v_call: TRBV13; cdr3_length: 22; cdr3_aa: CASSRGITTGAERGATNEKLFF; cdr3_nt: TGTGCCAGCAGCCGAGGGATCACCACGGGGGCTGAACGAGGGGCAACTAATGAAAAACTGTTTTTT
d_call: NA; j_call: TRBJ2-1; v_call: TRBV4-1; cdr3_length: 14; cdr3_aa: CASSQDIAFNEQFF; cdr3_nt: TGCGCCAGCAGCCAAGATATAGCATTCAATGAGCAGTTCTTC
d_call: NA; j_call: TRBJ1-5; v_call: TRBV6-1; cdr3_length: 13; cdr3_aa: CASSEAGGQPQHF; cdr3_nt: TGTGCCAGCAGTGAAGCCGGCGGTCAGCCCCAGCATTTT
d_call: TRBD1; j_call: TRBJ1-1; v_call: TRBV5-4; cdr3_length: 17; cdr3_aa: CASRDSGTGAPLNGAFF; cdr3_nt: TGTGCCAGCAGGGATTCGGGGACAGGAGCCCCACTGAATGGGGCTTTCTTT
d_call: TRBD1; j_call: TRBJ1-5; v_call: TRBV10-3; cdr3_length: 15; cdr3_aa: CAISLTGQGNQPQHF; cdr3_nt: TGTGCCATCAGTTTAACGGGACAGGGCAATCAGCCCCAGCATTTT
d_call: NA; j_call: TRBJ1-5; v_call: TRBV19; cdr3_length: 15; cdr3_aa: CASSIYRELDQPQHF; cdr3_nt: TGTGCCAGTAGTATCTACAGGGAGCTTGATCAGCCCCAGCATTTT
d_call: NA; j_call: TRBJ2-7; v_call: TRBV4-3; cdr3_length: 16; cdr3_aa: CASSQDRDLRGYEQYF; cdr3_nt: TGCGCCAGCAGCCAAGACCGGGACCTCCGTGGCTACGAGCAGTACTTC
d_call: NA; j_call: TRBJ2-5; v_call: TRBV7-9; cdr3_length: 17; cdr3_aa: CASSLRLLVREPETQYF; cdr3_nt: TGTGCCAGCAGCTTAAGGCTGTTGGTGAGGGAACCAGAGACCCAGTACTTC
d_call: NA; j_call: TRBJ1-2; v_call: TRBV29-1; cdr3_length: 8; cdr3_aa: CSEGGYTF; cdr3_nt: TGCAGCGAAGGTGGCTACACCTTC
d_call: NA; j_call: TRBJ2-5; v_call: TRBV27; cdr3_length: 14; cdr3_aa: CASSLWGAGETQYF; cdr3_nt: TGTGCCAGCAGTTTGTGGGGGGCGGGGGAGACCCAGTACTTC
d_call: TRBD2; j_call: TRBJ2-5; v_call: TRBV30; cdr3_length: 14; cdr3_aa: CAWTRAGPRETQYF; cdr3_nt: TGTGCCTGGACTCGAGCGGGGCCTCGGGAGACCCAGTACTTC
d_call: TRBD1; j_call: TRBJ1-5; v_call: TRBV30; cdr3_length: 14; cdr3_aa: CAWTAGQGNQPQHF; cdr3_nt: TGTGCCTGGACCGCGGGACAGGGAAATCAGCCCCAGCATTTT
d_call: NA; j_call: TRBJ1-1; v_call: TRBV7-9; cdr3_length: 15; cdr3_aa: CASSLGGYRATEAFF; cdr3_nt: TGTGCCAGCTCGTTAGGCGGATATCGGGCCACTGAAGCTTTCTTT
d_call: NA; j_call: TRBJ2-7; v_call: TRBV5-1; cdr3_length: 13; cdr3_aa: CASAEEPGYEQYF; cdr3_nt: TGCGCCAGCGCCGAGGAGCCTGGGTACGAGCAGTACTTC
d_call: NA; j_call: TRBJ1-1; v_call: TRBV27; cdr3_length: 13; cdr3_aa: CASSLGQDTEAFF; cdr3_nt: TGTGCCAGCAGTTTAGGGCAGGACACTGAAGCTTTCTTT
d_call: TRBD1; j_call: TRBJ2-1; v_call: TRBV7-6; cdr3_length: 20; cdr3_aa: CASSLPPETGVSPVYNEQFF; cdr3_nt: TGTGCCAGCAGCCTGCCCCCCGAGACAGGGGTATCTCCCGTATACAATGAGCAGTTCTTC
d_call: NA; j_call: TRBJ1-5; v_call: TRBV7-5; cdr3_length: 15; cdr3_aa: CVRSTVCYSNQPQHF; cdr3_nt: TGTGTCAGAAGCACCGTGTGTTATAGCAATCAGCCCCAGCATTTT
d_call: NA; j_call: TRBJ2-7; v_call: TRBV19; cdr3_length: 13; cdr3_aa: CASSMGTTYEQYF; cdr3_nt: TGTGCCAGTAGTATGGGTACGACCTACGAGCAGTACTTC
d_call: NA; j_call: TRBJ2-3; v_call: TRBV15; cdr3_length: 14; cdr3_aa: CATSLGTGTDTQYF; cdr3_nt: TGTGCCACCTCGCTCGGGACCGGGACAGATACGCAGTATTTT
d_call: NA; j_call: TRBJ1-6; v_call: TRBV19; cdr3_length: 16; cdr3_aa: CASRVNRDNYNSPLHF; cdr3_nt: TGTGCCAGTAGGGTAAACCGGGACAACTATAATTCACCCCTCCACTTT